Listed here is a single T cell receptor beta chain. Its antigen is not identified. The study reverse transcribed the entire isolated RNA, so it sequenced expressed TCRB transcripts. Here immunoSEQ multiplex PCR was the method, and the copy in TCRdb shows in-frame clones only, minus some. The profile shows some 240,000 clones, 16% of them singletons. The data were obtained in a study of beta chain features in type 1 diabetes. The wider study: Similarity in age, gender and cell yields was seen between patients and healthy donors.

Germline values: CDR1 SGHRS, CDR2 YFSETQ. The CDR3 totals 18 residues. Trimming removed 3 bases from V and 0 bases from J; junction bases left unmatched: 13. Sorting with CD45RO/CCR7/CD25/CD127/CD95/CD27 yielded naive, central memory, regulatory and stem-like memory CD4+ cells. General study points: In the patient group, naive, central memory and Treg TCRB repertoires seemed more alike than in the healthy donor group. Researchers caution that PCR might favor shorter templates, equally among patients and controls. In every one of the four CD4+ subsets, TCRB CDR3s were moderately but significantly shorter in Type 1 diabetes patients.

V is TRBV5-1 and J is TRBJ2-3, with 7 bases fitting TRBD1. The sequencing sample was made of naive CD4+ T cells from blood. This clonotype was obtained from a young man with type 1 diabetes. The CDR3 here is CASSSSFGTAKSTDTQYF. DNA of the CDR3: TGCGCCAGCAGCTCGTCCTTCGGGACAGCGAAGAGCACAGATACGCAGTATTTT.